This TCR beta chain originates from a study of OX40 agonist ivuxolimab in advanced cancers. Study-wide context: Patients in the trial were receiving intravenous ivuxolimab every 2 weeks, at doses of 0.01 to 10 mg/kg.

The repertoire was sequenced with immunoSEQ multiplex PCR; TCRdb's copy has only in-frame clones and lacks some. The sample has some 69,000 clones, around 83% seen once; the top ten hold about 2.2%. This CDR3 contains 13 residues. The germline V gene encodes CDR1 SGHTA and CDR2 FQGNSA. V was cut by 1 base and J by 3 bases, with 7 bases left in between. This clone was found a few times. The chain recombines TRBV7-2 with TRBJ2-7; D not resolved. The sequences come from CD4+ or CD8+ T cells sorted from blood, collected in a trial of the OX40 agonist ivuxolimab. This clonotype was obtained from an adult with an advanced solid tumor such as melanoma, head and neck, liver or kidney cancer. In DNA, the CDR3 is TGTGCCAGCAGCTTAGGTCAGCTCTACGAGCAGTACTTC. This translates into CASSLGQLYEQYF.